The 8 T cell receptor beta chains presented below share a single source sample, sequenced in a study of Ad26.COV2.S vaccination and SARS-CoV-2 variants. This sample's treatment: 15 to 20 received Ad26.COV2.S at low or high dose, single or two shots; 5 received placebo; per-sample allocation not given. The samples were gathered on day 63 after the first injection of vaccine or placebo. The method was immunoSEQ multiplex PCR; TCRdb's version includes in-frame clones alone and lacks a portion of them. Here the sample spans 500,000 or so clones, approximately 89% being singletons. The specimen was peripheral blood, collected in a trial of Ad26.COV2.S vaccine versus placebo. These TCRs come from a person between 18 and 59 years old who received the Ad26.COV2.S COVID-19 vaccine or a placebo.

The chain carries TRBV7-8 and TRBJ1-2; TRBD1 matches at 8 bases. This CDR3 has 14 residues. V shed 1 base, J shed 13 bases, and the junction held 11 bases outside the gene matches. Germline V gene data show CDR1 as SGHVS and CDR2 as FQNEAQ. The CDR3 nucleotides are TGTGCCAGCAGCTTAGAACAGGACAGGGTTTCGGCCACCTTC. It is translated as CASSLEQDRVSATF.

The chain links TRBV7-9 to TRBJ1-1; possibly TRBD1 for D (5 bases). V was pared by 7 bases and J by 4 bases, with 19 bases between. CDR1 is SEHNR and CDR2 is FQNEAQ in the germline V gene (reference sequence). CDR3 size: 15 residues. The CDR3 DNA sequence: TGTGCCAGCAACAAGAACGGGAAGGGGCCCACTGAAGCTTTCTTT. It translates to CASNKNGKGPTEAFF.

The chain is built from TRBV19 and TRBJ1-1; D might be TRBD1 (6 bases). The V gene's germline CDR1 is LNHDA and CDR2 SQIVND (reference sequence). V lost 3 bases, J lost 4 bases, and 15 bases lay in between. This CDR3 is built from 15 residues. CDR3 residues: CASSIKGQGSTEAFF. The CDR3 nucleotides read TGTGCCAGTAGTATCAAGGGGCAGGGGAGCACTGAAGCTTTCTTT.

The chain links TRBV18 to TRBJ2-7; 11 bases map to TRBD1. There are 15 residues in the CDR3. CDR1 is KGHSH and CDR2 is LQKENI in the germline V gene. With V trimmed by 3 bases and J by 6 bases, 7 bases remained unmatched. CDR3 nucleotide sequence: TGTGCCAGCTCACCCAGGAGGACAGGGGGCCTCGAGCAGTACGTC. It specifies CASSPRRTGGLEQYV.

The rearrangement joins TRBV4-3 to TRBJ2-7; the D is unclear. This CDR3 has 15 amino acids. V lost 1 base to trimming and J lost 3 bases, with 13 bases between them. Germline CDR1 reads LGHNA; CDR2 reads YSLEER. The CDR3 DNA follows: TGCGCCAGCAGCCAAGCCAATCGAAGTTTCTACGAGCAGTACGTC. This gives the protein CASSQANRSFYEQYV.

The CDR3 region has the DNA TGTGCCAGCAGCCGAGACCCAGGCGGCTATGGCTACACCTTC. It codes for CASSRDPGGYGYTF. The chain is built from TRBV9 and TRBJ1-2, with D unclear. This CDR3 contains 14 residues. Germline-derived CDR1 and CDR2 are SGDLS and YYNGEE. V gave up 4 bases and J gave up 4 bases, with 14 bases separating them.

The V gene is TRBV7-9, the J gene TRBJ1-2; a possible D gene is TRBD1 (5 bases). With 6 bases removed from V and 4 bases from J, the gap between germline ends came to 21 bases. This CDR3 has 16 residues. Germline CDR1 SEHNR, CDR2 FQNEAQ (reference sequence). CDR3 amino acids: CASRSTQEAGIYGYTF. As DNA, the CDR3 is TGTGCCAGCAGGTCGACCCAGGAGGCAGGGATCTATGGCTACACCTTC.

The chain links TRBV5-1 to TRBJ1-1; no clear D. V was pared by 2 bases and J by 3 bases, with 14 bases between. This CDR3 is built from 15 residues. Germline-derived CDR1 and CDR2 are SGHRS and YFSETQ. The CDR3 DNA reads as TGCGCCAGCAGCTTACAGCCCCTAAGGGACACTGAAGCTTTCTTT. Translating gives CASSLQPLRDTEAFF.